Given below is one T cell receptor beta chain in context. This record comes from a study of blood T cell repertoires in COVID-19. Study-level background: Samples taken during acute and convalescent COVID-19 were collected in the United States, Italy and Spain. T cells, B-cell-depleted T cells, or PBMCs provided the cDNA or gDNA that served as material.

Per the original methods: How many nucleated cells were present was estimated from reference gene primer amplification. TCRdb keeps only in-frame clones here, not all; method: immunoSEQ multiplex PCR. V, J and clone size reflect that table, while D and trimming were determined from the DNA. The sample has fewer than 200,000 clones, about 85% seen once. V lost 4 bases to trimming and J lost 7 bases; unmatched junction nucleotides: 1. Germline V gene lookup returns CDR1 SGHDN and CDR2 FVKESK. The CDR3 consists of 12 residues. The source is a man in his 60s who had recovered from COVID-19. Sequenced material: peripheral blood. The genes are TRBV14 and TRBJ1-3; TRBD1 matches at 7 bases. This chain's CDR3 is CASSPTGNTIYF. The CDR3 nucleotides are TGTGCCAGCAGCCCGACAGGGAACACCATATATTTT.